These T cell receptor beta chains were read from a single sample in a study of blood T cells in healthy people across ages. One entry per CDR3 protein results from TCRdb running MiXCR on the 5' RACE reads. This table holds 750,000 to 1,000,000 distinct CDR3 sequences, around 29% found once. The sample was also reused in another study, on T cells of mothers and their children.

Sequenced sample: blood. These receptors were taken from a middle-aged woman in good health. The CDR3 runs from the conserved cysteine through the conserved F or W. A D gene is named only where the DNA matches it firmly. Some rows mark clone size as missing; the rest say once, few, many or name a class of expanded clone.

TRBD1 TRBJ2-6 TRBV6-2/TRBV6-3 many CASSYAPGQGAVGPSGANVLTF TGTGCCAGCAGTTACGCCCCGGGACAGGGGGCGGTAGGGCCCTCTGGGGCCAACGTCCTGACTTTC
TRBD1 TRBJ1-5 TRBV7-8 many CASRGQGDSNQPQHF TGTGCCAGCAGAGGACAGGGGGATAGCAATCAGCCCCAGCATTTT
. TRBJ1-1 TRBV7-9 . CASSPPVPLPFF TGTGCCAGCAGCCCCCCGGTACCCCTTCCTTTCTTT
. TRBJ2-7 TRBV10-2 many CASSEIGVMDEQYF TGCGCCAGCAGTGAGATTGGGGTGATGGACGAGCAGTACTTC
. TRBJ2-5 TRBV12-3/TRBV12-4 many CASRQLGGETQYF TGTGCCAGCAGACAACTAGGGGGGGAGACCCAGTACTTC
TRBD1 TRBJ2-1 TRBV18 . CASSRRGISYNEQFF TGTGCCAGCTCCCGCAGGGGGATCTCCTACAATGAGCAGTTCTTC
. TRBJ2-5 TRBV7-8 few CASSKGVAYQETQYF TGTGCCAGCAGCAAGGGGGTAGCGTATCAAGAGACCCAGTACTTC
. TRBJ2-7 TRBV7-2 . CASSLRGPTGQYF TGTGCCAGCAGCTTACGAGGGCCAACCGGGCAGTACTTC
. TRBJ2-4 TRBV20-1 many CSARDVTVAKNIQYF TGCAGTGCTAGAGACGTGACAGTAGCCAAAAACATTCAGTACTTC
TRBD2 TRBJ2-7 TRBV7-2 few CASSPSGGARNEQYF TGTGCCAGCAGCCCTAGCGGGGGGGCTAGGAATGAGCAGTACTTC
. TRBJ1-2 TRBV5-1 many CASSLVSGEGYTF TGCGCCAGCAGCTTGGTGTCAGGGGAAGGCTACACCTTC
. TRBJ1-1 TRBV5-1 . CASSVRGNTEAFF TGCGCCAGCAGCGTCCGGGGGAACACTGAAGCTTTCTTT
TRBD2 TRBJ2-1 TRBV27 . CASRSRGLAYEQFF TGTGCCAGCAGGTCTCGGGGACTAGCATATGAGCAGTTCTTC
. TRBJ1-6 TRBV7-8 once CASSPLGAGNSPLHF TGTGCCAGCAGCCCGCTGGGGGCAGGGAATTCACCCCTCCACTTT
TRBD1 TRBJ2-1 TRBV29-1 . CSVDTGGSNNEQFF TGCAGCGTTGATACAGGGGGCTCAAACAATGAGCAGTTCTTC
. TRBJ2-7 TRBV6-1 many CASSEVLGYEQYF TGTGCCAGCAGTGAGGTCCTTGGGTACGAGCAGTACTTC
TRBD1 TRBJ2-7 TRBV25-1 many CASSDTGTGTYEQYF TGTGCCAGCAGTGATACCGGGACAGGGACCTACGAGCAGTACTTC
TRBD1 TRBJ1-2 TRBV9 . CASSQDPNAGGYGYTF TGTGCCAGCAGCCAAGACCCCAACGCAGGGGGCTATGGCTACACCTTC
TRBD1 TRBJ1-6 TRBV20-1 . CSAHQQGGVGPLHF TGCAGTGCGCACCAACAGGGGGGTGTAGGACCCCTCCACTTT
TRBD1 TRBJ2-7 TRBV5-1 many CASSEGQGTYEQYF TGCGCCAGCAGCGAGGGACAGGGGACCTACGAGCAGTACTTC
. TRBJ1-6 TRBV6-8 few CASNLVNLTGLSSYNSPLHF TGTGCCAGCAACCTCGTAAATTTAACCGGGCTCAGCTCCTATAATTCACCCCTCCACTTT
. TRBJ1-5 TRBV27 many CAGKTDSNQPQHF TGTGCCGGCAAGACGGATAGCAATCAGCCCCAGCATTTT
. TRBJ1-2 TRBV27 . CASTLSPGGSPYGYTF TGTGCCAGCACCCTTAGCCCCGGGGGGAGCCCTTATGGCTACACCTTC
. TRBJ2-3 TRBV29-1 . CSVVGGAFTDTQYF TGCAGCGTTGTCGGGGGCGCTTTCACAGATACGCAGTATTTT
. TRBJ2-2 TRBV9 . CASSAGRINTGELFF TGTGCCAGCAGCGCGGGACGGATTAACACCGGGGAGCTGTTTTTT
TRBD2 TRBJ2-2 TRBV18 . CASSRGTSGGLNTGELFF TGTGCCAGCTCACGCGGGACTAGCGGGGGACTCAACACCGGGGAGCTGTTTTTT
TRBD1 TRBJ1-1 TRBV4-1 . CASSQIGTGLMNTEAFF TGCGCCAGCAGCCAAATCGGGACAGGGCTCATGAACACTGAAGCTTTCTTT
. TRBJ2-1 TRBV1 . CTSSQDPSGMDSEQFF TGCACCAGCAGCCAAGATCCTAGTGGAATGGACAGTGAGCAGTTCTTC
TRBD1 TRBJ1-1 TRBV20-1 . CSATAGGRLFGAFF TGCAGTGCTACTGCAGGGGGACGCCTATTTGGAGCTTTCTTT
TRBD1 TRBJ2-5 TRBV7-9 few CASSQDRGSPETQYF TGTGCCAGCAGCCAGGACAGGGGATCCCCAGAGACCCAGTACTTC
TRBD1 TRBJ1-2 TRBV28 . CASSAHSGTDYGYTF TGTGCCAGCAGTGCCCACTCCGGGACAGACTATGGCTACACCTTC
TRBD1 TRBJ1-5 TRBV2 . CASSSDRLGNQPQHF TGTGCCAGCAGCTCGGACAGGCTGGGCAATCAGCCCCAGCATTTT
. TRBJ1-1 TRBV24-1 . CATSDGSRGAFF TGTGCCACCAGTGATGGGTCACGGGGGGCTTTCTTT
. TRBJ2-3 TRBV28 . CASSSSAGTEDTDTQYF TGTGCCAGCAGTTCCTCGGCCGGGACGGAAGACACAGATACGCAGTATTTT
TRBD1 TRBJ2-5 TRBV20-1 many CSAFDRVRRGRETQYF TGCAGTGCTTTTGACAGGGTTCGGAGAGGGCGGGAGACCCAGTACTTC
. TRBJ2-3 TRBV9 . CASSAPYTDTQYF TGTGCCAGCAGCGCACCATACACAGATACGCAGTATTTT
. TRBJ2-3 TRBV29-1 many CSVGISGAMREGTQYF TGCAGCGTTGGTATTTCGGGGGCGATGAGAGAAGGTACGCAGTATTTT
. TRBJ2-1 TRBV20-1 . CSAREVGRIYNEQFF TGCAGTGCTAGAGAAGTTGGCCGAATCTACAATGAGCAGTTCTTC
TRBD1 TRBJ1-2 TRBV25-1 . CASSEPGTGGHGYTF TGTGCCAGCAGTGAGCCCGGGACAGGGGGGCATGGCTACACCTTC
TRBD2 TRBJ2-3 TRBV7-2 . CASSLGPGLAGGYF TGTGCCAGCAGCTTAGGACCCGGACTAGCGGGTGGGTATTTT
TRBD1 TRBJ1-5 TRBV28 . CASSSAHPLSRDRFNQPQHF TGTGCCAGCAGTTCCGCCCATCCTTTGTCCCGGGACAGGTTCAATCAGCCCCAGCATTTT
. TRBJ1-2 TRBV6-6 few CASSYVGVLDYGYTF TGTGCCAGCAGTTACGTGGGGGTCCTTGACTATGGCTACACCTTC
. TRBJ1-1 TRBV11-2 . CASSLTTKTEAFF TGTGCCAGCAGCTTAACGACTAAGACTGAAGCTTTCTTT
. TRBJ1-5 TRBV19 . CASSIDLINQPQHF TGTGCCAGTAGTATAGACCTAATTAATCAGCCCCAGCATTTT
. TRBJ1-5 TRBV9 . CASSVGGTWTQAQHF TGTGCCAGCAGCGTAGGTGGCACATGGACCCAGGCCCAGCATTTT
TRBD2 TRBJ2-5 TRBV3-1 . CASSQAVAGTSQKKYF TGTGCCAGCAGCCAAGCGGTAGCGGGGACGAGCCAGAAAAAGTACTTC
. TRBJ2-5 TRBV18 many CASSPQETQYF TGTGCCAGCAGCCCCCAAGAGACCCAGTACTTC
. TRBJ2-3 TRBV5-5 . CASSTERRTDTQYF TGTGCCAGCAGCACGGAACGACGCACAGATACGCAGTATTTT
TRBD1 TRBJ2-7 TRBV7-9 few CASNQRGQGKYEQYF TGTGCCAGCAACCAACGCGGACAGGGCAAGTACGAGCAGTACTTC
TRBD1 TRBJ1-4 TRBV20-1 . CSARRQGENEKLFF TGCAGTGCTAGGAGACAGGGTGAGAATGAAAAACTGTTTTTT
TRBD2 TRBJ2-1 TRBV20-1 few CSAIAGSSYNEQFF TGCAGTGCAATAGCGGGGAGTTCCTACAATGAGCAGTTCTTC
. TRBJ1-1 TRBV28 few CASSPPGGGNTEAFF TGTGCCAGCAGTCCCCCCGGCGGGGGGAACACTGAAGCTTTCTTT
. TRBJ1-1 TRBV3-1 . CASSQGGAEAFF TGTGCCAGCAGCCAAGGGGGGGCCGAAGCTTTCTTT
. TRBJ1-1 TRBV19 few CATRAGAEAFF TGTGCCACTCGGGCAGGGGCTGAAGCTTTCTTT
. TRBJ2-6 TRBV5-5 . CVSSLVLSYGANVLTF TGTGTCAGCAGCTTGGTCCTTAGCTATGGGGCCAACGTCCTGACTTTC
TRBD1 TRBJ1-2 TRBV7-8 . CASSFQKGQGRYGYTF TGTGCCAGCAGCTTCCAGAAAGGACAGGGCCGCTATGGCTACACCTTC
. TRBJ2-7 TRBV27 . CASSSGHSTYEQYF TGTGCCAGCAGTTCGGGACATTCCACCTACGAGCAGTACTTC
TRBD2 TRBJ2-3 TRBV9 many CASSEALGAGGWDTQYF TGTGCCAGCAGCGAGGCCCTAGGGGCGGGGGGATGGGATACGCAGTATTTT